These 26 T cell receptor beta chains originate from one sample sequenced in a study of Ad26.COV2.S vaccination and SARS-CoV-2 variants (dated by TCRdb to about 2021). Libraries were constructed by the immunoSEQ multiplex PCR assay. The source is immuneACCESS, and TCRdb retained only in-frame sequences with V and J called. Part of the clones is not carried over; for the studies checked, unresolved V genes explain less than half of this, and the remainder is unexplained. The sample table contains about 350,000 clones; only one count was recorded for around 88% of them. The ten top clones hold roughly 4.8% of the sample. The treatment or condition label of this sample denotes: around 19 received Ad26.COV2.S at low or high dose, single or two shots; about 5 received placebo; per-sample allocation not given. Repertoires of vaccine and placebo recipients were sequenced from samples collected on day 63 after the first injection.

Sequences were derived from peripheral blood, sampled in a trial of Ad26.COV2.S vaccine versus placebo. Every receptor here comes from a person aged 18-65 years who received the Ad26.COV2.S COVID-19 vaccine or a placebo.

CDR3 in DNA: TGTGCCAGCAGCCCACTCGGGAGACAGGTCGATTCACCCCTCCACTTT. It translates to CASSPLGRQVDSPLHF. This chain connects TRBV7-9 to TRBJ1-6, with D possibly TRBD1 on 6 matching bases. V gave up 5 bases and J gave up 8 bases, with 19 bases separating them. This CDR3 contains 16 residues. The germline gives CDR1 SEHNR, CDR2 FQNEAQ (reference sequence).

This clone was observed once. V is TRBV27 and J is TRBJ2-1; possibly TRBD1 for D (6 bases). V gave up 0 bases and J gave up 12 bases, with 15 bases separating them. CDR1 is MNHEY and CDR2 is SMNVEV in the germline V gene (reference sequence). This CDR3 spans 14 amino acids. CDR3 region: CASSLSPGDLGQFF. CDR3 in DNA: TGTGCCAGCAGTTTATCCCCAGGGGATCTGGGGCAGTTCTTC.

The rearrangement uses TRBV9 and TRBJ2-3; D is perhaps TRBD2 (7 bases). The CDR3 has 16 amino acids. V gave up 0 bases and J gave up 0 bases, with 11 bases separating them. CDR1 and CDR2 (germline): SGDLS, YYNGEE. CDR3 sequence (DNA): TGTGCCAGCAGCGTAGGGCGGGGGCCTAGCACAGATACGCAGTATTTT. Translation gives CASSVGRGPSTDTQYF. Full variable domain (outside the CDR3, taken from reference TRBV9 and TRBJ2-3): DSGVTQTPKHLITATGQRVTLRCSPRSGDLSVYWYQQSLDQGLQFLIQYYNGEERAKGNILERFSAQQFPDLHSELNLSSLELGDSALYFCASSVGRGPSTDTQYFGPGTRLTVL.

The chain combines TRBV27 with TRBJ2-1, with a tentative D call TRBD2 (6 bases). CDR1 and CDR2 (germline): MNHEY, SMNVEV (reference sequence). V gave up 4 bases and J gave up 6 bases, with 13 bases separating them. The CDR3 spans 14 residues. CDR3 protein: CASSSGGDFNEQFF. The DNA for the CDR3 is TGTGCCAGCAGTTCCGGGGGAGACTTCAATGAGCAGTTCTTC.

CDR3: CASSLELAGGGELFF. CDR3 coding DNA: TGTGCCAGCAGCTTAGAGCTAGCGGGGGGCGGGGAGCTGTTTTTT. V gene TRBV11-2 combines with J gene TRBJ2-2, with TRBD2 matching 11 bases. V lost 0 bases to trimming and J lost 7 bases; unmatched junction nucleotides: 1. From germline, CDR1 is SGHAT and CDR2 FQNNGV. This CDR3 is built from 15 residues.

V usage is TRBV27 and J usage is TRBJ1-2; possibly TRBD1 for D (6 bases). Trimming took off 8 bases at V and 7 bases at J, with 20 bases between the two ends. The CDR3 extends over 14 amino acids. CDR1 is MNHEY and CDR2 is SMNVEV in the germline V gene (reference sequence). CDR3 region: CASSRGGGSFGYTF. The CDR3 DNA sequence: TGTGCCAGCTCCCGAGGGGGGGGCAGCTTTGGCTACACCTTC.

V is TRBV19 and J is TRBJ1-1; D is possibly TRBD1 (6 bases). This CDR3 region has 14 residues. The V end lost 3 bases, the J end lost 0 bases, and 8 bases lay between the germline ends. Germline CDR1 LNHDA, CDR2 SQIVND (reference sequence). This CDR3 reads CASSIGGLNTEAFF. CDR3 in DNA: TGTGCCAGTAGTATCGGGGGCTTGAACACTGAAGCTTTCTTT.

DNA of the CDR3: TGTGCCACCAGCAGAGAGAGGGGGCGGGACAATCAGCCCCAGCATTTT. This codes for CATSRERGRDNQPQHF. The chain combines TRBV15 with TRBJ1-5; 7 positions agree with TRBD1. This CDR3 is 16 amino acids long. The V segment lost 0 bases and the J segment 3 bases; nucleotides outside the gene matches: 5. CDR1 and CDR2 (germline): LNHNV, YYDKDF (reference sequence).

For the CDR3, the DNA is TGTGCCAGCAGCCAAGAGCTCACGGCCGGGGAGGCTTTCTTT. Protein: CASSQELTAGEAFF. The chain employs TRBV4-2 and TRBJ1-1; D uncertain. This CDR3 is built from 14 residues. Germline V gene sequence: CDR1 LGHNA, CDR2 YNFKEQ. V dropped 0 bases and J dropped 11 bases, with 16 bases sitting between them.

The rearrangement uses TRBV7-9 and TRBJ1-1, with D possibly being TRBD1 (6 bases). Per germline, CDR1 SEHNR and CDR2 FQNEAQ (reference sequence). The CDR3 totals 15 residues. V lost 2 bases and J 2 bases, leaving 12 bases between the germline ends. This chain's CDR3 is CASSLIGGLNTEAFF. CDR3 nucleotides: TGTGCCAGCAGCTTAATAGGGGGGCTCAACACTGAAGCTTTCTTT.

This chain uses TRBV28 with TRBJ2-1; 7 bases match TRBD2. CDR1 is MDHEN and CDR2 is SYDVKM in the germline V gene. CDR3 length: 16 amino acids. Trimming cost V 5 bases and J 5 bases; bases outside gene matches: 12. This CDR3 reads CASSVPGLHINNEQFF. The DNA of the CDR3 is TGTGCCAGCAGTGTGCCGGGACTACACATCAACAATGAGCAGTTCTTC.

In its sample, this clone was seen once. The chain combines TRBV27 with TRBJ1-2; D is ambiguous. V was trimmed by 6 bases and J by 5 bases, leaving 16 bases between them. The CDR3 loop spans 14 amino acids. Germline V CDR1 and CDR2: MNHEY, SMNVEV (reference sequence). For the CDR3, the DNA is TGTGCCAGCAGACAACACGGCGGGGAGTATGGCTACACCTTC. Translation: CASRQHGGEYGYTF.

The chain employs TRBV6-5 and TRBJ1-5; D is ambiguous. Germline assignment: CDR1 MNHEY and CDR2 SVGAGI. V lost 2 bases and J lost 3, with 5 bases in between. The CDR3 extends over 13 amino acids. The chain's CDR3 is CASSYTSNQPQHF. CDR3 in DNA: TGTGCCAGCAGTTACACCTCCAATCAGCCCCAGCATTTT.

CDR3 DNA sequence: TGTGCCAGCAGGCGGGAAAACACTGAAGCTTTCTTT. Translated, it gives CASRRENTEAFF. The V gene is TRBV2, the J gene TRBJ1-1; D is unclear. Trimming removed 6 bases from V and 2 bases from J, with 7 bases in between. CDR3 length: 12 amino acids. Germline CDR1 and CDR2: SNHLY and FYNNEI. The entire variable domain, with the rest obtained from reference TRBV2 and TRBJ1-1, is as follows: EPEVTQTPSHQVTQMGQEVILRCVPISNHLYFYWYRQILGQKVEFLVSFYNNEISEKSEIFDDQFSVERPDGSNFTLKIRSTKLEDSAMYFCASRRENTEAFFGQGTRLTVV.

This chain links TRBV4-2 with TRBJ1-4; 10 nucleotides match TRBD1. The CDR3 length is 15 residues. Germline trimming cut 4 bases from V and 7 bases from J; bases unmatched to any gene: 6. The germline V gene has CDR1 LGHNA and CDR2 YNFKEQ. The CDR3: CASSPKTGGSEKLFF. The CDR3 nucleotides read TGTGCCAGCAGCCCTAAGACAGGGGGCTCTGAAAAACTGTTTTTT.

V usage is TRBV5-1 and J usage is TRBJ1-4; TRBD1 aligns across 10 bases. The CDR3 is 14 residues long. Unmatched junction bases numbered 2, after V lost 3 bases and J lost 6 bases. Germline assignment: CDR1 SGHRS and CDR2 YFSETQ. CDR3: CASSSGTGDEKLFF. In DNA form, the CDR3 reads TGCGCCAGCAGCTCCGGGACAGGGGATGAAAAACTGTTTTTT.

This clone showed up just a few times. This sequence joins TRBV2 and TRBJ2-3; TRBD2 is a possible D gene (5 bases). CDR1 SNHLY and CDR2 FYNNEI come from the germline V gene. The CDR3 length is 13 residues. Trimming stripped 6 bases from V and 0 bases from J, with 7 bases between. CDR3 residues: CASRAGSTDTQYF. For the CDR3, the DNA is TGTGCCAGCAGGGCGGGTAGCACAGATACGCAGTATTTT.

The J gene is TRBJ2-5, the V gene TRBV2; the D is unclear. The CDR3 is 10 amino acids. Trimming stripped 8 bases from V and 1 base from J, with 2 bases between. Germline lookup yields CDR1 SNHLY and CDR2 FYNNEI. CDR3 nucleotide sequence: TGTGCCAGCGGCCAAGAGACCCAGTACTTC. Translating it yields CASGQETQYF. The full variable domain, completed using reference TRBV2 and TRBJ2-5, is EPEVTQTPSHQVTQMGQEVILRCVPISNHLYFYWYRQILGQKVEFLVSFYNNEISEKSEIFDDQFSVERPDGSNFTLKIRSTKLEDSAMYFCASGQETQYFGPGTRLLVL.

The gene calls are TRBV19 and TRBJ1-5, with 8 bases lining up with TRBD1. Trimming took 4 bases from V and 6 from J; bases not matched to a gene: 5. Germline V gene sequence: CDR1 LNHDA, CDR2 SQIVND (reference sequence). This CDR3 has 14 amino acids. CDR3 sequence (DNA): TGTGCCAGTAGTAGCGACAGGGGAAGTCAGCCCCAGCATTTT. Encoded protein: CASSSDRGSQPQHF.

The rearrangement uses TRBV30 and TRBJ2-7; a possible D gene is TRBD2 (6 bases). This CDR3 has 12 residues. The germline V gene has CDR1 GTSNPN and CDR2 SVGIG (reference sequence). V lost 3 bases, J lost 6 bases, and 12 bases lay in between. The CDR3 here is CAWRGAGPEQYF. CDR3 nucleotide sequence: TGTGCCTGGAGAGGGGCGGGGCCCGAGCAGTACTTC.

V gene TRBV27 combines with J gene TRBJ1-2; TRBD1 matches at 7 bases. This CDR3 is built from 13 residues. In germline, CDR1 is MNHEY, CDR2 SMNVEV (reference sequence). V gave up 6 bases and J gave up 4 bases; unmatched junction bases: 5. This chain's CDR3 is CASSTGDFYGYTF. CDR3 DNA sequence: TGTGCCAGCAGCACAGGGGACTTCTATGGCTACACCTTC.

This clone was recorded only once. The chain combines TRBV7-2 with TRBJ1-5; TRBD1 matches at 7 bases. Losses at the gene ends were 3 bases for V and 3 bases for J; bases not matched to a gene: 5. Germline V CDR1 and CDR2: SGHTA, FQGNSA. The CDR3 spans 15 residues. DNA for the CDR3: TGTGCCAGCAGCTTGGTCAGGGGGTCCAATCAGCCCCAGCATTTT. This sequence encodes CASSLVRGSNQPQHF.

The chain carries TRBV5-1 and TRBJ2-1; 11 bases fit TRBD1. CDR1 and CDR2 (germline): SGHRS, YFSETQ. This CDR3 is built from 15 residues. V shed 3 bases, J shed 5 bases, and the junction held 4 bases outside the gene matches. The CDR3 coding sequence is TGCGCCAGCAGCTACGGACAGGGGGCGAACAATGAGCAGTTCTTC. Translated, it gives CASSYGQGANNEQFF. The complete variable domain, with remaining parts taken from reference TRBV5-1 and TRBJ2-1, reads KAGVTQTPRYLIKTRGQQVTLSCSPISGHRSVSWYQQTPGQGLQFLFEYFSETQRNKGNFPGRFSGRQFSNSRSEMNVSTLELGDSALYLCASSYGQGANNEQFFGPGTRLTVL.

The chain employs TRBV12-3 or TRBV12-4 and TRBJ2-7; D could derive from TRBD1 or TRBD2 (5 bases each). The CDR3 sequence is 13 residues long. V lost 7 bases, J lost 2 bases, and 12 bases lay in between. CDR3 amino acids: CASTRGTTYEQYF. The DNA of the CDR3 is TGTGCCAGCACCCGGGGCACCACCTACGAGCAGTACTTC.

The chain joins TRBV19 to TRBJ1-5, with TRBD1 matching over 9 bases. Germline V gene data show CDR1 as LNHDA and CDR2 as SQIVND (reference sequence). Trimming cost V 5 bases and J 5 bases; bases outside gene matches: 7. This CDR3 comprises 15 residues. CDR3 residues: CASSHTQGAHQPQHF. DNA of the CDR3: TGTGCCAGTAGTCACACACAGGGGGCCCATCAGCCCCAGCATTTT.

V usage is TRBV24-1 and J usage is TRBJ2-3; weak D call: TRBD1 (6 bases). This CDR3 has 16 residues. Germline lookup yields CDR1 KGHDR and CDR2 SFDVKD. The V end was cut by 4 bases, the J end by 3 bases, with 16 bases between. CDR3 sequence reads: CATSDPGHLKTDTQYF. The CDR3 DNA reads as TGTGCCACCAGTGACCCGGGACACCTCAAAACAGATACGCAGTATTTT.